The 5 T cell receptor beta chains below all came from one sample that was sequenced in a study of T cell responses to AZD1222 COVID-19 vaccine. The data were produced by immunoSEQ multiplex PCR, yet TCRdb's version contains in-frame clones alone and is incomplete. The sample has some 200,000 clones; just over 90% are singletons. Sequencing was performed on peripheral blood, taken on day 0 of MenACWY control vaccination. These receptors were collected from an adult in good health.

The chain employs TRBV5-5 and TRBJ1-3, with D perhaps matching TRBD1 (5 bases). The ends were cut back, 1 base at V and 9 bases at J, with 17 bases in the middle. This CDR3 contains 15 residues. The germline V gene encodes CDR1 SGHKS and CDR2 YYEKEE (reference sequence). CDR3: CASSLTGGPESTIYF. CDR3 DNA sequence: TGTGCCAGCAGCTTGACAGGCGGCCCGGAAAGCACCATATATTTT.

The chain carries TRBV6-2 or TRBV6-3 and TRBJ1-2, with D unresolved. Germline CDR1 MNHEY, CDR2 SVGEGT. Trimming removed 5 bases from V and 8 bases from J, with 15 bases in between. The CDR3 extends over 13 amino acids. CDR3 DNA: TGTGCCAGCAGTCTCGAAGGCCGAGGGGGCTACACCTTC. Its translation is CASSLEGRGGYTF.

The chain carries TRBV19 and TRBJ1-4, with D possibly matching TRBD1 (6 bases). V was pared by 5 bases and J by 8 bases, with 18 bases between. The CDR3 sequence is 15 residues long. CDR1 and CDR2 (germline): LNHDA, SQIVND (reference sequence). The CDR3, as DNA: TGTGCCAGTAGTTCCAGGGGCCCCCCGGAGGAAAAACTGTTTTTT. Amino acid sequence: CASSSRGPPEEKLFF.

Regarding this clone: Since the CDR3 does not end with the conserved phenylalanine or tryptophan, this likely comes from a read error. V is TRBV7-2 and J is TRBJ1-6, with D uncertain. CDR3 size: 14 residues. From germline, CDR1 is SGHTA and CDR2 FQGNSA. Between the trimmed V and J ends, which lost 4 bases and 0 bases, there was a span of 4 bases. The CDR3 is CASSSGSYNSPLHL. In nucleotides, the CDR3 is TGTGCCAGCAGCTCAGGCTCCTATAATTCACCCCTCCACCTT.

This chain uses TRBV5-1 with TRBJ2-2; 7 bases fit TRBD1. From germline, CDR1 is SGHRS and CDR2 YFSETQ. Germline trimming cut 5 bases from V and 1 base from J; bases unmatched to any gene: 2. The CDR3 consists of 14 residues. The CDR3 sequence: CASRTGRNTGELFF. The CDR3 region has the DNA TGCGCCAGCAGGACAGGGAGGAACACCGGGGAGCTGTTTTTT.